Below, one T cell receptor beta chain is given with its context. Its antigen is still unknown. Per-base qualities were not stored, and no clone one base away is much larger. This entry belongs to a study of cytomegalovirus exposure and HLA in healthy donors (dated by TCRdb to the late 2010s). Background for the entire study: In an earlier analysis of approximately 640 of the donors, 250 to 350 Gb of sequence data and some 120 million unique TCR beta sequences from 150 million to 200 million T cells were reported. Approximately 300 gigabases of sequencing data and 70 million to 85 million unique TCR sequences were included in an early release covering several hundred HLA-typed donors. Of the approximately 400 genotyped donors, less than 90% were placed in the genetic ancestry cluster associated with self-reported Caucasian donors. The study aimed to test whether signatures of past pathogen exposure could be identified by cataloging public T cell receptors. The T cell repertoires of under 750 subjects were profiled by immunosequencing and related to cytomegalovirus serostatus. A separate validation cohort of roughly 110 different subjects was used in addition to the roughly 670-subject first cohort. High-throughput TCR immunosequencing, statistical association of individual TCRs with disease status, and machine learning were combined to predict cytomegalovirus infection status. In a later analysis, previously published TCR beta repertoires from 600 to 850 donors were re-analyzed and high-resolution HLA genotyping was added so that TCR occurrence patterns could be studied. Rather than using new phenotypic data, the later analysis identified candidate immune exposures from TCR beta sequences and from how often those sequences occurred across donors. An earlier analysis of 587 of the donors used high-throughput TCR beta sequencing to judge whether each TCR beta V gene segment behaved as functional or pseudogenic. Alongside the repertoire data, information on donor age, sex, ethnicity and CMV serostatus was compiled. Genome-wide SNP genotypes for about three fifths of the roughly 700 donors were used in a later genetic analysis, which treated that subset as a discovery cohort. All discovery cohort repertoires had been generated using a single sequencing platform. HLA typing covered class I and class II loci at four-digit resolution. Typing coverage differed by locus: A, B, C, DRB1 and DQB1 were typed in roughly 620-630 donors, DQA1 in 500 to 550, DPA1 in 606, and DPB1 in around 440. About five DR-DQ haplotypes were handled as single units for association and clustering because linkage in the cohort was strong. Among over 350 genotyped donors of the cohort, an average of 235,054 unique TCR beta nucleotide sequences were sequenced per donor, around 20% of them non-productive. Summary of the overall study and its limitations: In a later analysis, HLA-associated TCR beta chains showed more clonal expansion and lower generation probabilities than non-associated chains that were equally common. In the study, some 160 TCR beta chains were listed as associated with cytomegalovirus. The sequencing pipeline was judged likely to have produced a cluster of highly shared sequence variants as a technical artifact. Because the 87-base-pair reads could not distinguish some IMGT-functional V segments, including TRBV6-2 and TRBV6-3, those segments were excluded. Several of the top co-occurrence clusters appeared to be linked to parvovirus B19, influenza, CMV and Epstein-Barr virus, according to a later analysis. A later genetic analysis associated a missense DCLRE1C variant with V-gene and J-gene trimming of TCR beta chains, and an independent cohort replicated the association. Because counts were too low, about 17 rarely observed V segments, including chromosome 9 orphons, were excluded from the earlier analysis of 587 of the donors. Immune exposure information for the cohort was limited to CMV serostatus. A further reported finding was that TCR beta sequences accurately predicted the HLA-A and HLA-B alleles for most subjects in the first cohort. In an earlier analysis of approximately 600 of the donors, most TCR beta V segments were observed in productive rearrangements about 90% or about 30% of the time, broadly matching IMGT annotations. In vitro tests confirmed that a few of the cytomegalovirus-associated TCR beta chains recognize cytomegalovirus antigens. Correlated functional status among segregating V segments might be attributable to linkage disequilibrium, but an unknown experimental factor could not be ruled out. Only TCR beta chains were sequenced in this cohort, and the absence of alpha or paired-chain data limited detectable features. Presence/absence analyses assumed roughly uniform sequencing depth across donors, an assumption that may not hold. In a later genetic analysis, fewer N-insertions in productive TCRs were reported among donors in an Asian-associated ancestry cluster than the approximately 630-donor mean. A later analysis found that most CMV-associated TCR beta chains appeared HLA-restricted, with HLA associations seemingly driven largely by CMV exposure. HLA typing was unavailable for some donors at each locus, so association tests used only the typed subset. While some public TCRs were present in many individuals, most TCR sequences turned up only very rarely across donors. At a false discovery rate of 0.05, a later analysis linked roughly 17,000 TCR beta sequences to specific HLA alleles. In a later analysis, TCR association rates were found to vary across HLA loci, with the most associated TCRs seen for DRB1 alleles and the fewest for HLA-C alleles. The authors suggested that the approach could potentially be generalized to other disease states and immunological phenotypes. Assigning TCR associations to individual alleles was difficult when HLA alleles, especially DR and DQ, strongly co-occurred. The classifier was reported to diagnose cytomegalovirus status with high specificity and sensitivity in both the original and validation cohorts.

The cohort comprised some 680 healthy bone marrow donors. All cohort members were sampled while nominally healthy, although unrecorded immune exposures were likely present. The donor was CMV seropositive and was included in the group of 250 to 300 seropositive cohort members. Each donor provided a peripheral blood sample, and peripheral blood mononuclear cells were used for TCR beta sequencing. Genomic DNA extraction from the blood cell samples was performed with the Qiagen DNeasy Blood Extraction Kit. Libraries were constructed by the immunoSEQ multiplex PCR assay. A mixture of 60 forward primers for TCR Vbeta segments and 13 reverse primers for TCR Jbeta segments was used in the multiplex PCR. The CDR3 region of rearranged TCR beta genes was amplified from genomic DNA by a multiplex PCR assay. On the Illumina HiSeq System, the amplified TCR beta libraries were sequenced as 87-base-pair reads. The paper's processing steps were these. A later analysis tallied roughly 76 million unique TCR beta chains across the approximately 670 repertoires, and approximately 12 million of those chains were shared by two or more donors. A nearest-neighbor algorithm error-corrected the raw reads and collapsed the reads into unique sequences, merging closely related sequences to remove PCR and sequencing errors. Alignment of CDR3 sequences to IMGT reference sequences was used to assign V, D and J gene segments. For a sequence to be retained, at least a six-nucleotide match to both a V gene segment and a J gene segment was required. Rearrangements were classified as productive when the CDR3 lacked stop codons and remained in frame with V and J, and all other rearrangements were classified as non-productive. Following IMGT convention, CDR3 was defined as the stretch from the second conserved V-encoded cysteine to the conserved J-encoded phenylalanine. The earlier analysis of about 560 of the donors excluded any sequence lacking an unambiguous match to a single V gene segment. An earlier analysis of fewer than 650 of the donors classified V segments as functional when productive rearrangements were above 56.7% and as segregating when the standard deviation between donors was above 5%. A statistical classification framework was built for diagnosing cytomegalovirus status from the catalog of TCR beta chain sequences. V and J gene assignment, in a later analysis, came from comparing TCR nucleotide sequences with IMGT/GENE-DB human TR gene sequences. In a later analysis, CDR3 sequences and most-parsimonious VDJ recombination scenarios were assigned using the TCRdist pipeline. A later analysis defined each TCR beta chain by its CDR3 amino acid sequence plus V-gene family, and excluded reads lacking a unique V-gene family. As a way to deal with suspected cross-contamination and a sequencing artifact, a later analysis dropped 450 to 700 nucleotide sequences that were highly shared and had low generation probability. In a later analysis, a clonal expansion index for each public chain was calculated from normalized within-repertoire ranks of inferred template counts. In a later analysis, generation probabilities were computed with a VDJ recombination model fitted to out-of-frame rearrangements, and the resulting probabilities were checked against IGoR. A later analysis scored TCR-TCR, TCR-HLA and TCR-CMV co-occurrence with hypergeometric tests, applying a repertoire-size bias correction to TCR pairs. In a later analysis, false discovery rates were estimated by permuting HLA or CMV assignments 20 times. In a later analysis, co-occurring TCRs were grouped using DBSCAN, with TCRdist sequence similarity added in when clustering inside HLA-allele-positive subsets. Co-occurrence clustering excluded repertoires with fewer than 30,000 or more than 120,000 public chains, plus five with anomalous nucleotide sharing. The table was pulled from immuneACCESS by TCRdb, which kept in-frame rearrangements only. Such tables lose some clones; where checked, under half of the loss comes from unresolved V genes, and the rest has no known cause. D and trimming were read from the DNA, whereas the V and J calls and clone size are those reported in that table. The table for this sample lists about 140,000 clones; roughly 80% of them were counted only once. Of the sample, 3.5% to 5.5% is held by the ten largest clones.

CDR1 is given as MNHEY and CDR2 as SVGAGI, both from the germline V gene. Between the V and J ends, shortened by 8 bases and 4 bases respectively, the junction contains 14 bases. Measured from the cysteine to the phenylalanine, the CDR3 is 13 residues long. Of the read, only the CDR3 DNA is kept; its 39 bases are in frame from base 1. The receptor chain draws on TRBV6-5 and TRBJ1-2; a tentative D match to TRBD1 spans 6 bases. Sequencing was carried out using PBMCs. This sequence originates from a woman aged 40 to 50 in good health and CMV-seropositive. The CDR3 protein: CASQEGESYGYTF. The DNA sequence reads TGTGCCAGCCAAGAGGGGGAAAGCTATGGCTACACCTTC.